This record looks at one TCR beta chain sequence and its context. No antigen is known for it. Germline V gene lookup returns CDR1 KGHSH and CDR2 LQKENI. This CDR3 spans 15 amino acids. The J segment lost 5 bases and the V segment lost 3 bases, leaving 9 bases of the junction unmatched. This entry comes from a study of beta chain features in type 1 diabetes. As for the study in general: Patients were similar to healthy donors in age and gender (as well as in cell yields). Whole-study findings and limits: PCR might pick shorter templates more often, in the same way for patients and controls.

The authors obtained over 95% purity in all sorted populations. The authors reverse transcribed all of the isolated RNA, so sequencing captured expressed TCRB transcripts. A few million reads, on average, came from each naive, central memory and regulatory T cell sample. The protocol was immunoSEQ multiplex PCR, while the TCRdb copy is restricted to in-frame clones and leaves out a portion. The data contain almost 350,000 clones, about 20% of them singletons. Sequencing used naive CD4+ T cells from blood. This sequence was found in a woman between 18 and 29 years old in good health. The rearrangement uses TRBV18 and TRBJ2-7; 8 nucleotides line up with TRBD2. The CDR3 nucleotides read TGTGCCAGCTCACCCCCCGTCAGCGGGGGCCACGAGCAGTACTTC. Its protein product is CASSPPVSGGHEQYF.